The 31 T cell receptor beta chains below all came from one sample that was sequenced in a study of early T cells in non-severe SARS-CoV-2 infection (dated by TCRdb to the early 2020s). The library was generated by 5' RACE. Sequenced on a NextSeq 500. The public sequencing data were trimmed at Q25 with fastp and processed into clonotypes with MiXCR by TCRdb, which kept only in-frame beta chains. Identical CDR3 protein sequences are pooled into one entry, listed with their most common genes and DNA. This sample comprises some 38,000 distinct CDR3 sequences, around 5.8% of them detected only once. Jointly, the top ten make up 3.5% to 4.5% of the sample. This material consisted of whole blood, taken at baseline. These receptors came from an adult who was a healthcare worker with PCR-confirmed SARS-CoV-2 infection or an uninfected control (not recorded which).

Ten or more counts support this clonotype. The rearrangement links TRBV21-1 to TRBJ2-3; the D call TRBD2 from the table was never checked on the DNA. TRBV21-1 is assigned pseudogene status. The CDR3 covers 14 residues. The DNA for the CDR3 is TGTGCCAGCAAGCGGGGGGACCGCACAGATACGCAGTATTTT. Its translation is CASKRGDRTDTQYF.

In its sample, this clonotype was seen many times. V usage is TRBV18 and J usage is TRBJ1-1, with D maybe TRBD1 (6 bases). V was trimmed by 2 bases and J by 3 bases, leaving 13 bases between them. This CDR3 is built from 15 residues. Germline V gene lookup returns CDR1 KGHSH and CDR2 LQKENI. Here the CDR3 DNA reads TGTGCCAGCTCACCAACACAGGGTTGGGACACTGAAGCTTTCTTT. This encodes CASSPTQGWDTEAFF.

In this sample, this clonotype turned up many times. V gene TRBV20-1 combines with J gene TRBJ2-7; D is perhaps TRBD1 or TRBD2 (5 bases each). This CDR3 contains 13 residues. The V and J ends lost 3 bases and 3 bases respectively, with 12 bases between them. Germline assignment: CDR1 DFQATT and CDR2 SNEGSKA (reference sequence). CDR3 sequence (DNA): TGCAGTGCTAGGAGGGACGACAACTACGAGCAGTACTTC. It is translated as CSARRDDNYEQYF.

This clonotype turned up a few times. The V gene is TRBV14, the J gene TRBJ2-7; 10 bases map to TRBD2. Trimming at V came to 4 bases and at J to 7 bases, leaving 4 bases not matched to a gene. Germline V gives CDR1 SGHDN, CDR2 FVKESK. The CDR3 has 13 amino acids. The chain's CDR3 is CASSPGLAREQYF. CDR3 in DNA: TGTGCCAGCAGCCCGGGACTAGCGAGGGAGCAGTACTTC.

This clonotype was seen many times. V and J are TRBV20-1 and TRBJ2-3; D possibly uses TRBD1 or TRBD2 (5 bases each). Germline loops: CDR1 DFQATT, CDR2 SNEGSKA (reference sequence). V was clipped by 3 bases and J by 8 bases, with 9 bases between them. This CDR3 contains 11 residues. In nucleotides, the CDR3 is TGCAGTGCTAGTGGGGGTCCTACGCAGTATTTT. Its translation is CSASGGPTQYF.

This clonotype was seen at least ten times. V and J are TRBV11-1 and TRBJ2-3; 14 bases are shared with TRBD2. The CDR3 totals 19 residues. The V gene end was trimmed by 4 bases and the J gene end by 2 bases; junction bases not matched to a gene: 11. In germline, CDR1 is SGHAT, CDR2 FQDESV (reference sequence). The CDR3 loop is CASSSPPGLAGESTDTQYF. Here the CDR3 DNA reads TGTGCCAGCAGCTCACCCCCGGGACTAGCGGGAGAATCCACAGATACGCAGTATTTT.

Many counts were recorded for this clonotype. The chain uses TRBV28 and TRBJ1-3; the match to TRBD1 covers 7 bases. Germline values: CDR1 MDHEN, CDR2 SYDVKM. This CDR3 has 17 amino acids. With 5 bases clipped from V and 3 bases from J, the junction kept 13 bases outside the gene matches. The CDR3 here is CASSLPQDRASGNTIYF. In DNA form, the CDR3 reads TGTGCCAGCAGTCTCCCCCAAGACAGGGCAAGTGGAAACACCATATATTTT.

This clonotype was seen repeatedly, ten times or more. V and J are TRBV5-1 and TRBJ2-1; the D is unclear. The CDR3 runs 12 residues. Trimming shortened V by 0 bases and J by 9 bases, and 7 bases separated the two germline ends. CDR1 and CDR2 from the germline V gene are SGHRS and YFSETQ. In nucleotides, the CDR3 is TGCGCCAGCAGCTTGGAGTTCGGTGAGCAGTTCTTC. Protein: CASSLEFGEQFF.

The rearrangement joins TRBV20-1 to TRBJ2-3; D tentatively fits TRBD1 or TRBD2 (5 bases each). Germline CDR1 and CDR2: DFQATT and SNEGSKA (reference sequence). CDR3 length equals 14 residues. Trimming cost V 3 bases and J 3 bases, with 13 bases left between them. The CDR3 bases are TGCAGTGCTAGCGAGGGGTCTAGGACAGATACGCAGTATTTT. Translation: CSASEGSRTDTQYF.

This clonotype was observed a few times. The chain uses TRBV2 and TRBJ2-1; TRBD2 agrees at 7 bases. From germline, CDR1 is SNHLY and CDR2 FYNNEI. The V segment lost 7 bases and the J segment 5 bases; nucleotides outside the gene matches: 5. The CDR3 covers 13 residues. The CDR3 nucleotides read TGTGCCAGCACAACTAGCGAGAACAATGAGCAGTTCTTC. This encodes CASTTSENNEQFF.

In this sample, this clonotype turned up many times. The chain employs TRBV7-9 and TRBJ2-7, with D perhaps TRBD1 or TRBD2 (5 bases each). CDR1 SEHNR and CDR2 FQNEAQ come from the germline V gene (reference sequence). The ends were cut back, 7 bases at V and 6 bases at J, with 13 bases in the middle. CDR3 size: 12 residues. The CDR3 spells CASTSGAIEQYF. The CDR3 DNA reads as TGTGCCAGCACCTCCGGGGCAATCGAGCAGTACTTC.

This clonotype was seen a handful of times. The CDR3 sequence is CASRWGLGNIQYF. The CDR3 DNA follows: TGTGCCAGCAGATGGGGACTGGGAAACATTCAGTACTTC. The V gene is TRBV12-3 or TRBV12-4, the J gene TRBJ2-4; possibly TRBD2 for D (6 bases). This CDR3 contains 13 residues. V was trimmed by 6 bases and J by 6 bases, leaving 12 bases between them.

The sample holds many counts of this clonotype. This chain connects TRBV11-2 to TRBJ2-4, with a possible D match to TRBD2 (6 bases). The CDR3 spans 14 residues. V was clipped by 0 bases and J by 7 bases, with 10 bases between them. Germline-derived CDR1 and CDR2 are SGHAT and FQNNGV. CDR3 sequence: CASSLDWAGNIQYF. CDR3 DNA: TGTGCCAGCAGCTTAGATTGGGCGGGGAACATTCAGTACTTC.

This clonotype has a count of ten or more. CDR3: CASSLGDQETQYF. The CDR3 nucleotides read TGCGCCAGCAGCTTGGGGGACCAAGAGACCCAGTACTTC. This rearrangement joins TRBV5-1 to TRBJ2-5; no clear D gene. Trimming removed 0 bases at V and 0 bases at J, with 3 bases between. Per the germline V gene, CDR1 is SGHRS and CDR2 is YFSETQ. The CDR3 runs 13 residues.

In this sample, this clonotype turned up many times. The chain links TRBV6-2 or TRBV6-3 to TRBJ2-1; D might be TRBD1 or TRBD2, each matching 5 bases. CDR3 length equals 12 residues. Trimming took 7 bases from V and 9 from J, leaving 13 bases between them. Germline CDR1 is MNHEY and CDR2 is SVGEGT. CDR3 sequence: CASTLERGEQFF. The CDR3 DNA is TGTGCCAGCACCTTAGAGAGGGGTGAGCAGTTCTTC.

This clonotype was detected many times. This rearrangement joins TRBV7-9 to TRBJ1-1; the D gene is possibly TRBD1 (5 bases). The CDR3 is 12 residues long. CDR1 SEHNR and CDR2 FQNEAQ come from the germline V gene (reference sequence). Trimming left V 6 bases short and J 4 bases short, with 9 bases between. CDR3: CASSRGGTEAFF. The CDR3 DNA reads as TGTGCCAGCAGTAGGGGCGGCACTGAAGCTTTCTTT. Supplemented by reference TRBV7-9 and TRBJ1-1, the full variable domain reads DTGVSQNPRHKITKRGQNVTFRCDPISEHNRLYWYRQTLGQGPEFLTYFQNEAQLEKSRLLSDRFSAERPKGSFSTLEIQRTEQGDSAMYLCASSRGGTEAFFGQGTRLTVV.

The rearrangement joins TRBV20-1 to TRBJ2-7; TRBD1 or TRBD2 may be the D gene (5 bases each). The V gene's germline CDR1 is DFQATT and CDR2 SNEGSKA (reference sequence). The CDR3 has 12 residues. V was shortened by 6 bases and J by 5 bases, with 14 bases between the two germline ends. CDR3 sequence: CSAEQEGHEQYF. The CDR3 nucleotides read TGCAGTGCGGAACAAGAGGGGCACGAGCAGTACTTC.

This chain connects TRBV7-2 to TRBJ2-2, with 8 bases fitting TRBD1. From germline, CDR1 is SGHTA and CDR2 FQGNSA. The CDR3 is made up of 16 amino acids. The J segment lost 4 bases and the V segment lost 6 bases, leaving 10 bases of the junction unmatched. CDR3: CASRRDRGVATGELFF. Here the CDR3 DNA reads TGTGCCAGCAGGCGAGACAGGGGAGTCGCCACCGGGGAGCTGTTTTTT.

Many counts were recorded for this clonotype. This chain uses TRBV7-6 with TRBJ2-3; D not certain. The V and J ends lost 5 bases and 2 bases respectively, with 11 bases between them. This CDR3 is 14 amino acids long. Per germline, CDR1 SGHVS and CDR2 FNYEAQ. In nucleotides, the CDR3 is TGTGCCAGCAGCCCGATGGCCCCCACAGATACGCAGTATTTT. The encoded protein is CASSPMAPTDTQYF.

This clonotype was picked up many times. The chain uses TRBV6-2 or TRBV6-3 and TRBJ1-5, with D hard to call. The CDR3 has 15 residues. Germline CDR1 reads MNHEY; CDR2 reads SVGEGT. V was shortened by 0 bases and J by 0 bases, with 6 bases between the two germline ends. CDR3 region: CASSYSPDSNQPQHF. The CDR3 bases are TGTGCCAGCAGTTACTCGCCAGATAGCAATCAGCCCCAGCATTTT.

V and J are TRBV20-1 and TRBJ1-5, with unresolved D. With 3 bases removed from V and 0 bases from J, the gap between germline ends came to 15 bases. Per the germline V gene, CDR1 is DFQATT and CDR2 is SNEGSKA (reference sequence). The CDR3 has 16 residues. The CDR3 reads CSASPLEGYSNQPQHF. CDR3 nucleotide sequence: TGCAGTGCTAGCCCCTTAGAAGGGTATAGCAATCAGCCCCAGCATTTT.

This clonotype was detected ten times or more. V usage is TRBV24-1 and J usage is TRBJ1-6; the D gene is possibly TRBD1 (5 bases). CDR3 length: 13 residues. The germline V gene has CDR1 KGHDR and CDR2 SFDVKD. V lost 11 bases and J 0 bases, leaving 7 bases between the germline ends. The CDR3 reads CARQISYNSPLHF. The CDR3 DNA reads as TGTGCCAGACAGATCTCCTATAATTCACCCCTCCACTTT.

In its sample, this clonotype was seen many times. The chain combines TRBV11-2 with TRBJ2-1, with TRBD2 as a possible D gene (5 bases). Looked up from germline, CDR1 is SGHAT and CDR2 is FQNNGV. The CDR3 has 13 residues. V was trimmed by 5 bases and J by 6 bases, leaving 11 bases between them. CDR3 loop: CASSLRTVNEQFF. CDR3 in DNA: TGTGCCAGCAGCCTCAGGACTGTCAATGAGCAGTTCTTC. Variable domain in full (rest from reference TRBV11-2 and TRBJ2-1): EAGVAQSPRYKIIEKRQSVAFWCNPISGHATLYWYQQILGQGPKLLIQFQNNGVVDDSQLPKDRFSAERLKGVDSTLKIQPAKLEDSAVYLCASSLRTVNEQFFGPGTRLTVL.

Ten or more counts support this clonotype. The chain is built from TRBV3-1 and TRBJ2-3; 8 positions agree with TRBD2. V was pared by 0 bases and J by 2 bases, with 4 bases of the junction left unmatched. From germline, CDR1 is LGHDT and CDR2 YNNKEL (reference sequence). This CDR3 is 16 amino acids long. Here the CDR3 DNA reads TGTGCCAGCAGCCAAGAGGGGCGGGAGGACACAGATACGCAGTATTTT. This translates into CASSQEGREDTDTQYF.

This clonotype was seen ten or more times. The chain couples TRBV5-4 to TRBJ2-5; D could derive from TRBD1 or TRBD2 (5 bases each). With 4 bases removed from V and 2 bases from J, the gap between germline ends came to 9 bases. Germline loops: CDR1 SGHNT, CDR2 YYREEE (reference sequence). This CDR3 region has 13 residues. CDR3 residues: CASSPWGQETQYF. The CDR3, as DNA: TGTGCCAGCAGCCCGTGGGGGCAAGAGACCCAGTACTTC.

This clonotype was recorded many times. The chain uses TRBV27 and TRBJ1-5; TRBD1 matches at 8 bases. V trimming: 3 bases; J trimming: 3 bases; junction bases outside the gene matches: 7. Per germline, CDR1 MNHEY and CDR2 SMNVEV (reference sequence). The CDR3 consists of 16 residues. For the CDR3, the DNA is TGTGCCAGCAGTTTTCTCCCCAGGGGGCTCAATCAGCCCCAGCATTTT. Amino acid sequence: CASSFLPRGLNQPQHF.

This clonotype has at least ten counts. The V and J genes are TRBV29-1 and TRBJ2-7, with D tentatively TRBD1 (6 bases). The ends were cut back, 3 bases at V and 3 bases at J, with 9 bases in the middle. The length of the CDR3 is 12 residues. In germline, CDR1 is SQVTM, CDR2 ANQGSEA. Here the CDR3 DNA reads TGCAGCGTTGATACAGGGAGCTACGAGCAGTACTTC. This gives the protein CSVDTGSYEQYF.

J is TRBJ2-4 and V is TRBV15; 10 bases align to TRBD2. The ends lost 8 bases at V and 7 bases at J; junction bases unmatched: 11. CDR1 LNHNV and CDR2 YYDKDF come from the germline V gene (reference sequence). The CDR3 has 15 residues. The CDR3 DNA follows: TGTGCCACCCAGTACAGCGGGGGGGCCGGGAACATTCAGTACTTC. This codes for CATQYSGGAGNIQYF.

Concerning this clonotype: One base away lies a much larger clone, so this may be a sequencing read error. The chain is built from TRBV7-9 and TRBJ1-6; D perhaps matches TRBD1 (5 bases). V was clipped by 10 bases and J by 3 bases, with 13 bases between them. CDR1 and CDR2 (germline): SEHNR, FQNEAQ (reference sequence). The CDR3 is made up of 14 amino acids. The CDR3 loop reads CANRSAGYNSPLHF. For the CDR3, the DNA is TGTGCCAACAGGTCGGCAGGCTATAATTCACCCCTCCACTTT.

This clonotype was observed at least ten times. The chain joins TRBV7-3 to TRBJ2-3; D might be TRBD1 (6 bases). With 2 bases removed from V and 8 bases from J, the gap between germline ends came to 14 bases. CDR3 length equals 14 residues. Germline V CDR1 and CDR2: SGHTA, FQGTGA. The CDR3 here is CASSLDTKGGTQYF. The CDR3 DNA sequence: TGTGCCAGCAGCTTAGACACCAAAGGGGGTACGCAGTATTTT.

The table lists this clonotype with many counts. The chain joins TRBV3-1 to TRBJ2-2, with a possible D match to TRBD2 (5 bases). In germline, CDR1 is LGHDT, CDR2 YNNKEL (reference sequence). The CDR3 covers 16 residues. V was pared by 1 base and J by 0 bases, with 9 bases between. This CDR3 is CASSQAFGANTGELFF. The CDR3 DNA reads TGTGCCAGCAGCCAAGCCTTCGGGGCGAACACCGGGGAGCTGTTTTTT.